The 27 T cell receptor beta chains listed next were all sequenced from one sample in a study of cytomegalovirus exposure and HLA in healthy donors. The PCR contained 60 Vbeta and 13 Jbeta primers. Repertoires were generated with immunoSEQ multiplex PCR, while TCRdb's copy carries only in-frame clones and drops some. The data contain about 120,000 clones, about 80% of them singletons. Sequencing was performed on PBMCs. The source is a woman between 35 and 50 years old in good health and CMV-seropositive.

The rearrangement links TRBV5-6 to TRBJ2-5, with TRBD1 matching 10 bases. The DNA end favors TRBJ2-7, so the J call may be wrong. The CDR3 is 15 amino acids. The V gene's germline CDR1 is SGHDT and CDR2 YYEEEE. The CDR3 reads CASSSSGTGVYEQYF. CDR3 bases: TGTGCCAGCAGCTCCTCCGGGACAGGGGTCTACGAGCAGTACTTC.

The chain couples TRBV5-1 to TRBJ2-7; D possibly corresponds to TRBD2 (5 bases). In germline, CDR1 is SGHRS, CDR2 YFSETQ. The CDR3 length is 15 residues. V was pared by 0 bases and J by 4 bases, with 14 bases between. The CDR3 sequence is CASSLEIDKRYEQYF. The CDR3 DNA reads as TGCGCCAGCAGCTTGGAGATCGACAAGCGGTACGAGCAGTACTTC.

CDR3: CASFDTEQETQYF. CDR3 sequence (DNA): TGTGCCAGCTTCGACACAGAACAAGAGACCCAGTACTTC. V usage is TRBV28 and J usage is TRBJ2-5; D gene uncertain. This CDR3 is built from 13 residues. Germline CDR1 is MDHEN and CDR2 is SYDVKM. Between the trimmed V and J ends, which lost 8 bases and 2 bases, there was a span of 12 bases.

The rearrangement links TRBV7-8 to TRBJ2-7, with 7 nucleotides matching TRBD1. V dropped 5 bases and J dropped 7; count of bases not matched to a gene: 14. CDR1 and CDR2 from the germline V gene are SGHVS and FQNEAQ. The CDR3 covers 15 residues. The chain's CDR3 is CASSDRQGSVFEQYF. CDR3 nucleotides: TGTGCCAGCAGCGACAGACAGGGTTCGGTGTTTGAGCAGTACTTC.

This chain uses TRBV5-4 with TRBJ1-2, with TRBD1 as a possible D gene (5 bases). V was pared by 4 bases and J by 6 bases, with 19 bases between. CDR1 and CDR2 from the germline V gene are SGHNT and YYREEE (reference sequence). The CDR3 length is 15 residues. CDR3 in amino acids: CASSPPLRGGDGYTF. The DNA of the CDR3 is TGTGCCAGCAGCCCCCCCTTGAGGGGAGGTGATGGCTACACCTTC. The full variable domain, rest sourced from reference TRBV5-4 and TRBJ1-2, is ETGVTQSPTHLIKTRGQQVTLRCSSQSGHNTVSWYQQALGQGPQFIFQYYREEENGRGNFPPRFSGLQFPNYSSELNVNALELDDSALYLCASSPPLRGGDGYTFGSGTRLTVV.

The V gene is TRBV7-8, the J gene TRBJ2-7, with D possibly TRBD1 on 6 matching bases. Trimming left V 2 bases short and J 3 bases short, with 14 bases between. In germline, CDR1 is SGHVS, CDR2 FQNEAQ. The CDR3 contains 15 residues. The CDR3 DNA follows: TGTGCCAGCAGCTTACGGGCGGACAGTGGCTACGAGCAGTACTTC. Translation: CASSLRADSGYEQYF.

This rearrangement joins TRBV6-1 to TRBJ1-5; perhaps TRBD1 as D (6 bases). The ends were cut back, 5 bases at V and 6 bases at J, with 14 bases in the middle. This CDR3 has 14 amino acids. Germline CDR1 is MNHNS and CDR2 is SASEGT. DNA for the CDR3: TGTGCCAGCAGTTCATCAGGGGCCCCTCAGCCCCAGCATTTT. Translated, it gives CASSSSGAPQPQHF.

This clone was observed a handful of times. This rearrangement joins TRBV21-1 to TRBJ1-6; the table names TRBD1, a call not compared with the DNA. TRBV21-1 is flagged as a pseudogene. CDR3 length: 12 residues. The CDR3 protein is CATRQGSSPLHF. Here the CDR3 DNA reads TGTGCCACCCGACAGGGAAGTTCACCCCTCCACTTT.

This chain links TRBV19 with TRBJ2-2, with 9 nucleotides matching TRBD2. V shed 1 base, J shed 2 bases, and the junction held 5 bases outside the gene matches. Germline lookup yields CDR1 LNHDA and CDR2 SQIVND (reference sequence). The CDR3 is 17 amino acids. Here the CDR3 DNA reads TGTGCCAGTAGTATAGCCCTAGCGGGGCCTAACACCGGGGAGCTGTTTTTT. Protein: CASSIALAGPNTGELFF.

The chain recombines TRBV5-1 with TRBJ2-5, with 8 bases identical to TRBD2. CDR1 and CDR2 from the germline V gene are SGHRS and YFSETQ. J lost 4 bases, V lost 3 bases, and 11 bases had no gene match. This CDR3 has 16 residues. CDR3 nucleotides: TGCGCCAGCAGCTCTGTAAGCGGGAGCGTGGGAGAGACCCAGTACTTC. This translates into CASSSVSGSVGETQYF. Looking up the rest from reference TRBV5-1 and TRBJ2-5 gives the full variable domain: KAGVTQTPRYLIKTRGQQVTLSCSPISGHRSVSWYQQTPGQGLQFLFEYFSETQRNKGNFPGRFSGRQFSNSRSEMNVSTLELGDSALYLCASSSVSGSVGETQYFGPGTRLLVL.

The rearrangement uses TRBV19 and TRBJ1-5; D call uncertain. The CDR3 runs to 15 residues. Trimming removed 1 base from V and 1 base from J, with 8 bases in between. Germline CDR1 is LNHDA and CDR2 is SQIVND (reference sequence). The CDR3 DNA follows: TGTGCCAGTAGTATAGTAACAGTAAGCAATCAGCCCCAGCATTTT. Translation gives CASSIVTVSNQPQHF.

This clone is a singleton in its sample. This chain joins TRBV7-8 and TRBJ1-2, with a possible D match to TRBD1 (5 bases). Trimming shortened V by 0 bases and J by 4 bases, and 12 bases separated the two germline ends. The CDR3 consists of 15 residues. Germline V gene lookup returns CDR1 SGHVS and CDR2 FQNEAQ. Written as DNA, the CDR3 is TGTGCCAGCAGCTTAGCGGCCACAGGCTCCTATGGCTACACCTTC. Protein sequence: CASSLAATGSYGYTF. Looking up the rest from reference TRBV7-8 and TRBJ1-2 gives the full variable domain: GAGVSQSPRYKVAKRGQDVALRCDPISGHVSLFWYQQALGQGPEFLTYFQNEAQLDKSGLPSDRFFAERPEGSVSTLKIQRTQQEDSAVYLCASSLAATGSYGYTFGSGTRLTVV.

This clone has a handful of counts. The CDR3 DNA reads as TGTGCCAGTACTCAGGACAGGTATAATTCACCCCTCCACTTT. This encodes CASTQDRYNSPLHF. The V and J genes are TRBV19 and TRBJ1-6; TRBD1 matches 7 bases. This CDR3 has 14 residues. The germline CDR1 and CDR2 sequences are LNHDA and SQIVND (reference sequence). V gave up 7 bases and J gave up 4 bases; unmatched junction bases: 4.

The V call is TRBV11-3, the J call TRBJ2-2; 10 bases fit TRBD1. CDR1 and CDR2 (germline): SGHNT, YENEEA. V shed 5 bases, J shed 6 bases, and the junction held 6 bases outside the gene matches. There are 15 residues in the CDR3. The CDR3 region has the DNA TGTGCCAGCAGCGCGGCGGGACAGGGGTCCGGGGAGCTGTTTTTT. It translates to CASSAAGQGSGELFF.

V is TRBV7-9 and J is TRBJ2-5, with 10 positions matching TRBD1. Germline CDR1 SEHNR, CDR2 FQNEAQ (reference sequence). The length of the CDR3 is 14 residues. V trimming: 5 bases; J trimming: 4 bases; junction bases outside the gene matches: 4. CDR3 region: CASSPTGGAETQYF. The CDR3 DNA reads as TGTGCCAGCAGCCCGACAGGGGGCGCAGAGACCCAGTACTTC.

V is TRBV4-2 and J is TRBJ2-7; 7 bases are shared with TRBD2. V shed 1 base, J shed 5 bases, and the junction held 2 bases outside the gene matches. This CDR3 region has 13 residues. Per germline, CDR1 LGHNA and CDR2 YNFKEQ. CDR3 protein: CASSQGLADEQYF. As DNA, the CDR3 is TGTGCCAGCAGCCAAGGGCTAGCGGACGAGCAGTACTTC.

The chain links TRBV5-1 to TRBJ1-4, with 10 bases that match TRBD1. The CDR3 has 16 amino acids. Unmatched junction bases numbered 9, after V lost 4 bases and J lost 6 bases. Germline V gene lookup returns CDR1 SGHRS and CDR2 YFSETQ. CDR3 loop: CASSLRSGTGDEKLFF. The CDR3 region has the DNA TGCGCCAGCAGCCTACGATCCGGGACAGGGGATGAAAAACTGTTTTTT.

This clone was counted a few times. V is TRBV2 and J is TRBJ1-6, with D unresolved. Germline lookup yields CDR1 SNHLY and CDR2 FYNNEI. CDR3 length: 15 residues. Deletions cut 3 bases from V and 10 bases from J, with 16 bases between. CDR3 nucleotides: TGTGCCAGCAGTGAGTCCGGGGTGGATCAATCACCCCTCCACTTT. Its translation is CASSESGVDQSPLHF.

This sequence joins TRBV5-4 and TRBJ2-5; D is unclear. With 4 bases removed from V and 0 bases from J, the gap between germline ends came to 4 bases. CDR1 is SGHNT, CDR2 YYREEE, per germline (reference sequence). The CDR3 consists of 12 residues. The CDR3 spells CASSQDQETQYF. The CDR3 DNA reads TGTGCCAGCAGCCAGGACCAAGAGACCCAGTACTTC. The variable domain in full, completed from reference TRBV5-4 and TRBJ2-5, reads ETGVTQSPTHLIKTRGQQVTLRCSSQSGHNTVSWYQQALGQGPQFIFQYYREEENGRGNFPPRFSGLQFPNYSSELNVNALELDDSALYLCASSQDQETQYFGPGTRLLVL.

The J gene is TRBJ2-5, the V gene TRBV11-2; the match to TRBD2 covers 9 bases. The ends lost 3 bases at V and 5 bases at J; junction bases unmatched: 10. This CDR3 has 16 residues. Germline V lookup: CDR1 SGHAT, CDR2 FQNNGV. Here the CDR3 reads CASSFLAGGPGETQYF. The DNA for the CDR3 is TGTGCCAGCAGCTTCCTTGCGGGAGGGCCTGGGGAGACCCAGTACTTC.

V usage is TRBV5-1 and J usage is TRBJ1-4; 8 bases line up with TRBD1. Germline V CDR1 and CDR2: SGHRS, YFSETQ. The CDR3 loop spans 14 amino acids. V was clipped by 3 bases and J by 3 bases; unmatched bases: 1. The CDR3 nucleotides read TGCGCCAGCAGCTCGGACAGGGCTAATGAAAAACTGTTTTTT. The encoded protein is CASSSDRANEKLFF. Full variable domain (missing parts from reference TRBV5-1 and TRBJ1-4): KAGVTQTPRYLIKTRGQQVTLSCSPISGHRSVSWYQQTPGQGLQFLFEYFSETQRNKGNFPGRFSGRQFSNSRSEMNVSTLELGDSALYLCASSSDRANEKLFFGSGTQLSVL.

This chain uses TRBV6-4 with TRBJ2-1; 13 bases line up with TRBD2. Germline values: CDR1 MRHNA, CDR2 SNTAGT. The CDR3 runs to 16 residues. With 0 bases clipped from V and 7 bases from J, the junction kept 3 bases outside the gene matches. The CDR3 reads CASSDSGTSGINEQFF. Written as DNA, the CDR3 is TGTGCCAGCAGTGACTCGGGGACTAGCGGGATTAATGAGCAGTTCTTC.

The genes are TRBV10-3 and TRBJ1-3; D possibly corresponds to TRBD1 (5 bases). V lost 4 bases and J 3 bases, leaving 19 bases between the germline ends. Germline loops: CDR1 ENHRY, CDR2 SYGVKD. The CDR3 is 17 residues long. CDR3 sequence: CAISGRRGTDGGNTIYF. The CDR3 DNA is TGTGCCATCAGTGGGCGGAGGGGAACGGACGGTGGAAACACCATATATTTT.

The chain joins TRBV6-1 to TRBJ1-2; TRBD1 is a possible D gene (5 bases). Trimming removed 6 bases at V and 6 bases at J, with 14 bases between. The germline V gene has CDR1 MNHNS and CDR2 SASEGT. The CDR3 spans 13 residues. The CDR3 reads CASRQDPFDGYTF. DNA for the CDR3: TGTGCCAGCAGACAGGATCCTTTTGATGGCTACACCTTC.

For the CDR3, the DNA is TGCGCCAGCAGCTACGTAGCCGGACTAGCGGGAGTGAGGGCAGATACGCAGTATTTT. It translates to CASSYVAGLAGVRADTQYF. The chain has TRBV5-1 and TRBJ2-3; 13 positions agree with TRBD2. The CDR3 is 19 residues long. J was trimmed by 4 bases and V by 3 bases; bases with no gene match: 14. CDR1 SGHRS and CDR2 YFSETQ come from the germline V gene. Full variable domain (missing parts from reference TRBV5-1 and TRBJ2-3): KAGVTQTPRYLIKTRGQQVTLSCSPISGHRSVSWYQQTPGQGLQFLFEYFSETQRNKGNFPGRFSGRQFSNSRSEMNVSTLELGDSALYLCASSYVAGLAGVRADTQYFGPGTRLTVL.

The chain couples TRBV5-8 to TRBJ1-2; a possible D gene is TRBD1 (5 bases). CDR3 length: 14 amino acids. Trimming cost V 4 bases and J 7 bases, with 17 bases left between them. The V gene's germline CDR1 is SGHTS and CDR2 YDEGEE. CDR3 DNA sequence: TGTGCCAGCAGCCCGGGACTTTCCAACAGTGGCTACACCTTC. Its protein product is CASSPGLSNSGYTF.

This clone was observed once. In DNA form, the CDR3 reads TGTGCCAGCAGTTTATCGCTTGGACTAGCGGTCACCGGGGAGCTGTTTTTT. Translating gives CASSLSLGLAVTGELFF. The rearrangement joins TRBV27 to TRBJ2-2; 10 bases fit TRBD2. Trimming took 0 bases from V and 4 from J; bases not matched to a gene: 5. This CDR3 has 17 amino acids. Germline V CDR1 and CDR2: MNHEY, SMNVEV (reference sequence).